These 27 T cell receptor beta chains were sequenced from one sample in a study of cytomegalovirus exposure and HLA in healthy donors. Primers included in the PCR were 60 Vbeta and 13 Jbeta primers. The data were produced by immunoSEQ multiplex PCR, yet TCRdb's version contains in-frame clones alone and is incomplete. The sample includes fewer than 120,000 clones, more than 65% of them seen just once. Sample: PBMCs. These receptors were obtained from a man under 40 in good health and CMV-seropositive.

V and J are TRBV27 and TRBJ2-2; D is possibly TRBD1 (6 bases). Deletions cut 6 bases from V and 6 bases from J, with 11 bases between. Looked up from germline, CDR1 is MNHEY and CDR2 is SMNVEV (reference sequence). This CDR3 region has 13 residues. The CDR3 sequence: CASRLTGSGELFF. The CDR3 bases are TGTGCCAGCAGACTTACAGGGTCCGGGGAGCTGTTTTTT.

This clone occurred many times. This sample also contains other DNA sequences that code for the same CDR3. The chain recombines TRBV5-1 with TRBJ1-1; tentative D call: TRBD1 (6 bases). The germline V and J ends were trimmed by 3 bases and 7 bases, with 16 bases remaining between them. This CDR3 has 14 amino acids. The germline V gene has CDR1 SGHRS and CDR2 YFSETQ. Here the CDR3 DNA reads TGCGCCAGCAGCTCACTACCCGGACAGCTTGAAGCTTTCTTT. It codes for CASSSLPGQLEAFF.

This chain links TRBV5-6 with TRBJ2-4, with D perhaps matching TRBD2 (7 bases). V was cut by 1 base and J by 1 base, with 12 bases left in between. The CDR3 contains 16 residues. Germline CDR1 SGHDT, CDR2 YYEEEE. The CDR3 DNA reads TGTGCCAGCAGCTTGTGGCGGGGGCCCGCCAAAAACATTCAGTACTTC. Its translation is CASSLWRGPAKNIQYF.

Remarks on this clone: The sample contains more than one DNA sequence encoding this CDR3. The chain employs TRBV5-1 and TRBJ1-4; possibly TRBD1 for D (5 bases). Between the trimmed V and J ends, which lost 7 bases and 5 bases, there was a span of 18 bases. The germline gives CDR1 SGHRS, CDR2 YFSETQ. The length of the CDR3 is 15 residues. Here the CDR3 DNA reads TGCGCCAGCTCTCGTCGCGGGACGGGAAATGAAAAACTGTTTTTT. Translating gives CASSRRGTGNEKLFF.

The chain employs TRBV9 and TRBJ2-7, with TRBD1 matching 10 bases. This CDR3 contains 14 residues. CDR1 and CDR2 from the germline V gene are SGDLS and YYNGEE. V was pared by 3 bases and J by 7 bases, with 7 bases of the junction left unmatched. The CDR3 DNA sequence: TGTGCCAGCAGCGCGGGACAGGGGAAGGTGGAGCAGTACTTC. Protein product: CASSAGQGKVEQYF. The whole variable domain, remainder taken from reference TRBV9 and TRBJ2-7, is DSGVTQTPKHLITATGQRVTLRCSPRSGDLSVYWYQQSLDQGLQFLIQYYNGEERAKGNILERFSAQQFPDLHSELNLSSLELGDSALYFCASSAGQGKVEQYFGPGTRLTVT.

The chain combines TRBV27 with TRBJ2-2; the D is unclear. The CDR3 has 15 residues. Per germline, CDR1 MNHEY and CDR2 SMNVEV (reference sequence). With 3 bases removed from V and 3 bases from J, the gap between germline ends came to 11 bases. CDR3 DNA: TGTGCCAGCAGTTTCTCGGGTTGGGACACCGGGGAGCTGTTTTTT. Translating gives CASSFSGWDTGELFF.

This chain joins TRBV7-2 and TRBJ1-6; D is unclear. Trimming took 1 base from V and 7 from J, leaving 11 bases between them. The length of the CDR3 is 15 residues. CDR1 and CDR2 from the germline V gene are SGHTA and FQGNSA. The CDR3 DNA sequence: TGTGCCAGCAGCTTAGAAACACCCATGAATTCACCCCTCCACTTT. Translated, it gives CASSLETPMNSPLHF. Full variable domain (rest looked up from reference TRBV7-2 and TRBJ1-6): GAGVSQSPSNKVTEKGKDVELRCDPISGHTALYWYRQSLGQGLEFLIYFQGNSAPDKSGLPSDRFSAERTGGSVSTLTIQRTQQEDSAVYLCASSLETPMNSPLHFGNGTRLTVT.

This sequence joins TRBV5-1 and TRBJ2-7; D possibly corresponds to TRBD1 (6 bases). Germline V gene sequence: CDR1 SGHRS, CDR2 YFSETQ. The CDR3 contains 13 residues. V was shortened by 3 bases and J by 4 bases, with 11 bases between the two germline ends. DNA for the CDR3: TGCGCCAGCAGCTCAACAGGGAGTTACGAGCAGTACTTC. It specifies CASSSTGSYEQYF.

This chain uses TRBV27 with TRBJ2-3; 10 nucleotides align to TRBD1. The CDR3 contains 17 residues. With 2 bases clipped from V and 5 bases from J, the junction kept 10 bases outside the gene matches. Germline CDR1 is MNHEY and CDR2 is SMNVEV (reference sequence). The CDR3 protein is CASSLVGRQGAGDTQYF. The CDR3 nucleotides read TGTGCCAGCAGTTTAGTCGGCAGACAGGGGGCAGGAGATACGCAGTATTTT.

This clone was observed a few times. This chain uses TRBV4-1 with TRBJ1-6; a possible D gene is TRBD1 (5 bases). CDR3 length: 15 residues. V was clipped by 3 bases and J by 6 bases, with 12 bases between them. Germline lookup yields CDR1 MGHRA and CDR2 YSYEKL. CDR3 DNA: TGCGCCAGCAGCCAGTTGGGGGGAAGTAATTCACCCCTCCACTTT. It translates to CASSQLGGSNSPLHF.

The rearrangement uses TRBV6-5 and TRBJ1-4, with 9 bases identical to TRBD1. The CDR3 totals 13 residues. V gave up 7 bases and J gave up 10 bases; unmatched junction bases: 7. CDR1 is MNHEY and CDR2 is SVGAGI in the germline V gene. The CDR3, as DNA: TGTGCCAGCAACCCGGGACAGGGACGAAAACTGTTTTTT. Its protein product is CASNPGQGRKLFF.

This clone was seen only once. This chain joins TRBV19 and TRBJ2-3; a weak D match, TRBD2 (5 bases). V lost 3 bases and J 2 bases, leaving 9 bases between the germline ends. The CDR3 is 14 amino acids. Germline assignment: CDR1 LNHDA and CDR2 SQIVND (reference sequence). CDR3 residues: CASSIVGVTDTQYF. DNA of the CDR3: TGTGCCAGTAGTATTGTCGGGGTCACAGATACGCAGTATTTT.

This clone occurred once. This CDR3 fails to terminate in the conserved phenylalanine or tryptophan, so it likely reflects a read error. The DNA is omitted, as the CDR3 cannot be located on it reliably, and the CDR3 follows TCRdb's listing. This sequence joins TRBV20-1 and TRBJ1-2; the table's D call, TRBD1, has no DNA check behind it. Per the germline V gene, CDR1 is DFQATT and CDR2 is SNEGSKA (reference sequence). The CDR3 comprises 9 residues, both ends counted. This CDR3 is CSARCDSLL.

This clone was observed once. The chain combines TRBV27 with TRBJ1-5; 12 bases line up with TRBD1. The ends lost 5 bases at V and 6 bases at J; junction bases unmatched: 5. Germline values: CDR1 MNHEY, CDR2 SMNVEV (reference sequence). This CDR3 has 15 residues. CDR3: CASSPGTGGVQPQHF. CDR3 DNA: TGTGCCAGCAGTCCCGGGACAGGGGGCGTTCAGCCCCAGCATTTT.

The table lists this clone with a few counts. This sequence joins TRBV5-3 and TRBJ2-2; 8 positions agree with TRBD2. TRBV5-3 is sorted into the ORF group, with uncertain function. The CDR3 runs to 13 residues. The CDR3 coding sequence is TGTGCAGCCGGGGGGGGGAACACCGGGGAGCTGTTTTTT. Translation: CAAGGGNTGELFF.

V usage is TRBV21-1 and J usage is TRBJ2-1; the table's D call, TRBD1, was not checked against the DNA. TRBV21-1 is a known pseudogene. The CDR3 totals 13 residues. CDR3 DNA sequence: TGTGCCAGCAGGGGGCTTCATTACAATGAGCAGTTCTTC. Translation gives CASRGLHYNEQFF.

The genes are TRBV5-1 and TRBJ1-5; no clear D gene. Germline lookup yields CDR1 SGHRS and CDR2 YFSETQ. The CDR3 is 15 amino acids. Trimming cost V 0 bases and J 5 bases, with 12 bases left between them. CDR3 in amino acids: CASSLVREVHQPQHF. DNA of the CDR3: TGCGCCAGCAGCTTGGTACGGGAGGTTCATCAGCCCCAGCATTTT.

The V and J genes are TRBV30 and TRBJ2-2; D not certain. This CDR3 region has 13 residues. The germline V gene has CDR1 GTSNPN and CDR2 SVGIG (reference sequence). V lost 0 bases and J 5 bases, leaving 7 bases between the germline ends. The CDR3 DNA reads TGTGCCTGGAGTGTAGTAGAGACCGGGGAGCTGTTTTTT. Amino acids: CAWSVVETGELFF.

The chain employs TRBV18 and TRBJ2-2; 9 bases fit TRBD1. V dropped 6 bases and J dropped 6; count of bases not matched to a gene: 8. Germline V gene lookup returns CDR1 KGHSH and CDR2 LQKENI. CDR3 length equals 15 residues. CDR3 protein: CASSPGTGRAGELFF. DNA for the CDR3: TGTGCCAGCTCTCCCGGGACAGGGAGAGCCGGGGAGCTGTTTTTT.

The gene calls are TRBV4-2 and TRBJ2-7, with 12 bases that match TRBD2. The CDR3 is 17 amino acids. With 1 base clipped from V and 4 bases from J, the junction kept 8 bases outside the gene matches. Germline assignment: CDR1 LGHNA and CDR2 YNFKEQ. In DNA, the CDR3 is TGTGCCAGCAGCCAAGGGGCACCTAGCGGGGGGGTTTACGAGCAGTACTTC. It translates to CASSQGAPSGGVYEQYF.

V and J are TRBV5-1 and TRBJ2-7; 8 nucleotides align to TRBD1. The CDR3 contains 15 residues. Per germline, CDR1 SGHRS and CDR2 YFSETQ. V lost 4 bases, J lost 4 bases, and 10 bases stayed unmatched. The CDR3 is CASSPGQGYNYEQYF. CDR3 nucleotides: TGCGCCAGCAGCCCAGGACAGGGCTATAATTACGAGCAGTACTTC. Complete variable domain (other parts from reference TRBV5-1 and TRBJ2-7): KAGVTQTPRYLIKTRGQQVTLSCSPISGHRSVSWYQQTPGQGLQFLFEYFSETQRNKGNFPGRFSGRQFSNSRSEMNVSTLELGDSALYLCASSPGQGYNYEQYFGPGTRLTVT.

In this sample, this clone turned up a few times. The chain recombines TRBV6-7 with TRBJ1-3, with D unresolved. TRBV6-7 is placed among ORFs of uncertain function. The V and J ends lost 3 bases and 3 bases respectively, with 9 bases between them. CDR3 length equals 14 residues. DNA of the CDR3: TGTGCCAGCAGTTATCCCCCAGGTGGAAACACCATATATTTT. Translated, it gives CASSYPPGGNTIYF.

J is TRBJ2-7 and V is TRBV28; D might be TRBD1 (6 bases). CDR3 length: 12 amino acids. Trimming cost V 3 bases and J 7 bases, with 10 bases left between them. Germline CDR1 reads MDHEN; CDR2 reads SYDVKM. The CDR3 DNA reads as TGTGCCAGCAGTTTTTGGACAGAAGAGCAGTACTTC. Protein sequence: CASSFWTEEQYF.

CDR3 DNA sequence: TGTGCCTGGAGTGTCTTAGGGGGCGCGAACACCGGGGAGCTGTTTTTT. It encodes CAWSVLGGANTGELFF. V gene TRBV30 combines with J gene TRBJ2-2; TRBD1 aligns across 7 bases. The length of the CDR3 is 16 residues. V trimming: 0 bases; J trimming: 0 bases; junction bases outside the gene matches: 4. Germline assignment: CDR1 GTSNPN and CDR2 SVGIG (reference sequence).

The chain is built from TRBV7-2 and TRBJ2-7; 9 bases are shared with TRBD1. The CDR3 is 15 residues long. The germline V gene encodes CDR1 SGHTA and CDR2 FQGNSA. Trimming removed 7 bases from V and 0 bases from J; junction bases left unmatched: 7. CDR3 region: CASNRRQGGSYEQYF. CDR3 DNA sequence: TGTGCCAGCAATCGGAGACAGGGGGGCTCCTACGAGCAGTACTTC.

This chain connects TRBV2 to TRBJ2-7; 8 nucleotides match TRBD2. Germline V CDR1 and CDR2: SNHLY, FYNNEI. J lost 3 bases, V lost 0 bases, and 4 bases had no gene match. This CDR3 spans 15 amino acids. The CDR3: CASSEARGDLYEQYF. CDR3 nucleotides: TGTGCCAGCAGTGAAGCGCGGGGGGACCTCTACGAGCAGTACTTC.

The chain joins TRBV18 to TRBJ1-1; 12 nucleotides agree with TRBD1. The CDR3 is made up of 15 amino acids. Trimming at V came to 3 bases and at J to 5 bases, leaving 4 bases not matched to a gene. The germline CDR1 and CDR2 sequences are KGHSH and LQKENI. CDR3 bases: TGTGCCAGCTCACCTGGGGGACAGGGGGCGACTGAAGCTTTCTTT. This codes for CASSPGGQGATEAFF.